This T cell receptor beta chain was recovered during a study of control samples from healthy donors and cancer patients. Profiling relied on immunoSEQ multiplex PCR, and the TCRdb table lists in-frame clones only, not all of them. Of about 120,000 clones listed, around 87% were seen once; the top ten hold 3.7%. Per the germline V gene, CDR1 is SGHRS and CDR2 is YFSETQ. CDR3 size: 17 residues. Trimming removed 4 bases at V and 1 base at J, with 20 bases between. The V gene is TRBV5-1, the J gene TRBJ1-1; TRBD1 is a possible D gene (5 bases). This receptor was identified in a woman aged 60-70 years with lung cancer. The sample taken for sequencing was PBMCs. The DNA of the CDR3 is TGCGCCAGCAGCCGGCCCGGCGCGTCGGGGGGGAACACTGAAGCTTTCTTT. Residues: CASSRPGASGGNTEAFF.